A single T cell receptor beta chain is shown here with its context. Its target antigen remains unknown. No base quality values were provided; no much bigger clone lies one nucleotide off. The sample originates from a study of technical replicates of blood from a handful of donors (dated by TCRdb to about 2017). Library construction relied on the immunoSEQ multiplex PCR assay. Sourced from immuneACCESS, this table was stored by TCRdb with only in-frame sequences that have V and J called. A share of the clones is absent; for the studies checked, an unresolved V gene accounts for under half, and the remainder has no known explanation. This sample is represented by 73,000 or so clones; roughly nine tenths of them were singletons. In total, the top ten clones hold about 0.25% of the sample. The TCR was taken from a human donor in good health. Source material: T cells isolated from PBMCs.

The base sequence is TGTGCTAGTGGTTTGGTACACACAGGGAACACTGAAGCTTTCTTT. The resulting protein is CASGLVHTGNTEAFF. The chain is encoded by TRBV12-5 joined to TRBJ1-1; the D gene is possibly TRBD1, with 5 bases matching. V gives up 0 bases and J gives up 1 base, and the segment between their germline ends measures 9 bases. The germline V gene sets CDR1 to LGHNT and CDR2 to FRNRAP. From the cysteine up to the phenylalanine, the CDR3 has a length of 15 residues. Of the read, only the CDR3 DNA is kept; its 45 bases are in frame from base 1. With all but the CDR3 taken from the reference TRBV12-5 and TRBJ1-1 genes, the full variable domain is: DARVTQTPRHKVTEMGQEVTMRCQPILGHNTVFWYRQTMMQGLELLAYFRNRAPLDDSGMPKDRFSAEMPDATLATLKIQPSEPRDSAVYFCASGLVHTGNTEAFFGQGTRLTVV.